This T cell receptor (beta chain) was sequenced for a study of shared clonotypes between healthy human individuals. Study background: Three plates were used per donor for CD4 naive, three for CD4 memory, two for CD8 naive and one for CD8 memory. Overall study findings and caveats: Shared clonotypes: about 5% naive CD4, approximately 3.4% naive CD8, 2.3% memory CD4, 0.4% to 0.5% memory CD8.

CDR1 is MDHEN, CDR2 SYDVKM, per germline. This CDR3 spans 12 amino acids. The V end was cut by 6 bases, the J end by 7 bases, with 13 bases between. It was at deep level that the assay was run. For sorted subsets, 150 to 250 ng DNA per replicate equaled 30,000 or so T cell genomes. Repertoires were generated with immunoSEQ multiplex PCR, while TCRdb's copy carries only in-frame clones and drops some. This sample has some 120,000 clones, with 55% to 70% found just once. This clone was detected a few times. As yet, its antigen is unknown. The specimen was memory CD8+ T cells sorted from blood. Stated subset: CD45RO+ cells pooled with CCR7-negative TemRA cells. This receptor was taken from a woman in her thirties in good health. The V and J genes are TRBV28 and TRBJ2-7; D unclear. The CDR3: CASRDRTGEQYF. Written as DNA, the CDR3 is TGTGCCAGCAGGGACCGCACGGGTGAGCAGTACTTC.